Each of the 14 T cell receptor beta chains below was sequenced from the same sample in a study of blood T cell repertoires in COVID-19. TCRdb keeps only in-frame clones here, not all; method: immunoSEQ multiplex PCR. In the table there are about 140,000 clones, around 84% of which are singletons. Sequencing input: peripheral blood. Receptors were obtained from a woman in her sixties with acute or convalescent COVID-19.

CDR3 coding DNA: TGTGCCAGCAGTGTTTCAGGGTCTGGGTACAATGAGCAGTTCTTC. Encoded protein: CASSVSGSGYNEQFF. The chain is built from TRBV2 and TRBJ2-1, with a possible D match to TRBD1 (5 bases). V gave up 4 bases and J gave up 4 bases, with 14 bases separating them. The CDR3 contains 15 residues. Germline V lookup: CDR1 SNHLY, CDR2 FYNNEI.

This chain links TRBV19 with TRBJ2-2; 9 positions agree with TRBD1. Germline CDR1 is LNHDA and CDR2 is SQIVND (reference sequence). The CDR3 has 15 residues. The V segment lost 6 bases and the J segment 7 bases; nucleotides outside the gene matches: 9. The CDR3 nucleotides are TGTGCCAGTAGACGGGACAGGGCTTCGTTCGGGGAGCTGTTTTTT. It specifies CASRRDRASFGELFF.

The chain has TRBV7-9 and TRBJ1-5; a weak D match, TRBD1 (6 bases). V was trimmed by 1 base and J by 0 bases, leaving 7 bases between them. The length of the CDR3 is 15 residues. Germline CDR1 and CDR2: SEHNR and FQNEAQ (reference sequence). This CDR3 reads CASSLGTASNQPQHF. The CDR3 DNA reads as TGTGCCAGCAGCTTAGGGACAGCTAGCAATCAGCCCCAGCATTTT. The complete variable domain, with remaining parts taken from reference TRBV7-9 and TRBJ1-5, reads DTGVSQNPRHKITKRGQNVTFRCDPISEHNRLYWYRQTLGQGPEFLTYFQNEAQLEKSRLLSDRFSAERPKGSFSTLEIQRTEQGDSAMYLCASSLGTASNQPQHFGDGTRLSIL.

The rearrangement uses TRBV6-5 and TRBJ1-5, with D perhaps TRBD1 (6 bases). The CDR3 has 15 amino acids. The germline V and J ends were trimmed by 6 bases and 0 bases, with 12 bases remaining between them. Germline CDR1 reads MNHEY; CDR2 reads SVGAGI. The CDR3 sequence: CASRGTFNSNQPQHF. The CDR3 DNA reads TGTGCCAGCAGAGGGACATTTAATAGCAATCAGCCCCAGCATTTT.

The chain employs TRBV3-1 (or the pseudogene TRBV3-2) and TRBJ2-7, with 7 bases matching TRBD1. J gave up 11 bases and V 5 bases, and 15 bases lay outside the gene matches. The germline CDR1 and CDR2 sequences are LGHDT and YNNKEL (reference sequence). The CDR3 runs to 14 residues. CDR3 coding DNA: TGTGCCAGCAGCGGATCCTACAGGGGCACTAGAGAGTACTTC. Encoded protein: CASSGSYRGTREYF.

A few counts support this clone. The J gene is TRBJ2-3, the V gene TRBV6-5; no clear D. V was cut by 6 bases and J by 0 bases, with 7 bases left in between. The CDR3 contains 13 residues. CDR1 and CDR2 from the germline V gene are MNHEY and SVGAGI. The CDR3 protein is CASRARSTDTQYF. In nucleotides, the CDR3 is TGTGCCAGCAGGGCGAGGAGCACAGATACGCAGTATTTT.

The rearrangement joins TRBV10-3 to TRBJ1-5; D ambiguous. The germline V gene has CDR1 ENHRY and CDR2 SYGVKD. V was clipped by 0 bases and J by 5 bases, with 5 bases between them. This CDR3 has 13 residues. CDR3: CAISESRDQPQHF. CDR3 in DNA: TGTGCCATCAGTGAGTCGAGAGATCAGCCCCAGCATTTT.

This chain links TRBV25-1 with TRBJ1-4; 7 positions match TRBD1. The germline V gene has CDR1 MGHDK and CDR2 SYGVNS. The CDR3 is 14 residues long. V dropped 6 bases and J dropped 5; count of bases not matched to a gene: 6. CDR3 sequence: CASRGTGVNEKLFF. In DNA form, the CDR3 reads TGTGCCAGCAGGGGAACAGGGGTCAATGAAAAACTGTTTTTT.

The chain has TRBV2 and TRBJ2-3, with D perhaps matching TRBD2 (6 bases). Germline loops: CDR1 SNHLY, CDR2 FYNNEI. CDR3 size: 15 residues. The ends were cut back, 8 bases at V and 2 bases at J, with 17 bases in the middle. The CDR3 region is CASYLGTSLTDTQYF. DNA for the CDR3: TGTGCCAGCTACCTTGGGACTTCCCTCACAGATACGCAGTATTTT.

In nucleotides, the CDR3 is TGTGCCACCAGCAGGAGACAGGGGGAGATCACAGATACGCAGTATTTT. It specifies CATSRRQGEITDTQYF. V usage is TRBV15 and J usage is TRBJ2-3, with 9 bases lining up with TRBD1. J gave up 2 bases and V 3 bases, and 6 bases lay outside the gene matches. The CDR3 spans 16 residues. Germline V gene lookup returns CDR1 LNHNV and CDR2 YYDKDF (reference sequence).

In its sample, this clone was seen once. The genes are TRBV7-3 and TRBJ2-1, with D uncertain. V was shortened by 5 bases and J by 8 bases, with 19 bases between the two germline ends. Looked up from germline, CDR1 is SGHTA and CDR2 is FQGTGA. The CDR3 spans 15 residues. In DNA form, the CDR3 reads TGTGCCAGCAGCCCGGTTCTTCGCCCTACGGATGAGCAGTTCTTC. It encodes CASSPVLRPTDEQFF.

This clone was observed a handful of times. The chain combines TRBV4-2 with TRBJ2-2; 8 nucleotides align to TRBD2. Trimming took 1 base from V and 1 from J; bases not matched to a gene: 11. Germline V gives CDR1 LGHNA, CDR2 YNFKEQ. This CDR3 comprises 19 residues. CDR3 sequence: CASSQVTTRGGMNTGELFF. DNA for the CDR3: TGTGCCAGCAGCCAAGTCACCACCCGGGGGGGGATGAACACCGGGGAGCTGTTTTTT.

The V call is TRBV4-1, the J call TRBJ2-7, with D unclear. The CDR3 length is 15 residues. Trimming left V 4 bases short and J 1 base short, with 14 bases between. Per germline, CDR1 MGHRA and CDR2 YSYEKL. The CDR3 nucleotides read TGCGCCAGCAGCCTTCATTCCGCCGGTTCCTACGAGCAGTACTTC. Amino acid sequence: CASSLHSAGSYEQYF.

The chain couples TRBV7-7 to TRBJ1-2, with D unclear. Germline assignment: CDR1 SSHAT and CDR2 FNYEAQ (reference sequence). This CDR3 comprises 16 residues. The CDR3 is CAIHTTSSLRGCGYTF. The CDR3 DNA follows: TGTGCTATTCATACTACTTCAAGTCTTAGAGGATGTGGCTACACCTTC.